The rows below give T cell receptor beta chains drawn from one sample of a study of blood T cell repertoires in COVID-19. Repertoires were generated with immunoSEQ multiplex PCR, while TCRdb's copy carries only in-frame clones and drops some. The sample carries some 60,000 clones, approximately 85% recorded once. Sequenced sample: peripheral blood. These TCRs come from a human donor in a cohort sampled during active COVID-19. Each CDR3 is given with its conserved first and last residue. The order of the fields is V gene, D gene, CDR3 protein. The D gene is left open where the match is weak.

TRBV18 TRBD2 CASSPPGLASSTDTQYF
TRBV18 TRBD1 CASSPGTEYGYTF
TRBV3-1/TRBV3-2 TRBD2 CASSITAGGYNEQFF
TRBV19 . CASRAGISPLHF
TRBV12-5 . CASGLVMGATEAFF
TRBV20-1 . CSASPQGPYEQYF
TRBV2 . CASRETDYGYTF
TRBV5-1 . CASSLQGSSSYEQYF
TRBV4-2 TRBD2 CASSQDRGKAGDGAQYF
TRBV3-1/TRBV3-2 TRBD1 CASSEDRGAAHTF
TRBV6-1 . CASSVTHSRDSYNEQFF
TRBV27 TRBD2 CASSRRLAGGEEQFF
TRBV18 TRBD1 CASYSDRDYEQYF
TRBV6-2/TRBV6-3 TRBD1 CASSRTGNYGYTF
TRBV7-2 TRBD2 CASSLAYLGGGDYETQYF
TRBV4-3 TRBD2 CASSPFTGGTSGELFF
TRBV6-1 . CASSEAVRGYNEQFF
TRBV9 TRBD1 CASSVEGTASYEQYF
TRBV30 . CAWSVETGNTEAFF
TRBV4-3 TRBD1 CASSQLGQGAGEAFF
TRBV5-6 . CASTQRGDSYEQYF
TRBV29-1 TRBD1 CSVVQGVGGYTF
TRBV19 TRBD1 CASSASGQGGETQYF
TRBV7-2 TRBD1 CASSLATGEGYGYTF
TRBV3-1/TRBV3-2 . CASSQDHTNQPQHF